This T cell receptor beta chain was captured by sequencing in a study of blood T cell repertoires in COVID-19 (dated by TCRdb to 2020 to 2022). For the study in its entirety: Samples from collaborators originated in the United States, Italy and Spain and spanned both the acute and convalescent phases of COVID-19. The material from the prospective study consisted of cDNA or gDNA derived from T cells, B-cell-depleted T cells, or PBMCs. The dataset comprised deeply sampled blood TCRbeta repertoires from subjects exposed to, actively infected with, or recovered from COVID-19. The repertoires were released in a freely available public database intended as a resource for research on the immune response to SARS-CoV-2. The samples were drawn from the first 160 participants of the ongoing ImmuneRACE study and from 1,254 subjects provided by 6 global collaborators. Sample metadata almost always included a de-identified subject ID, COVID-19 status, age in years and sex. Where available, HLA class I and class II types were obtained from metadata supplied by the sample provider rather than from assay-based typing.

The immunoSEQ Assay, a bias-controlled multiplex PCR, was used to amplify TCRbeta CDR3 regions from genomic DNA. The published analysis was carried out like this. Nucleated cell counts per sample were estimated from amplification of reference gene primers within the assay. Sequence reads were collapsed and filtered to measure the absolute abundance of every unique TCRbeta CDR3 rearrangement. Productive Simpson clonality was computed per sample as the square root of Simpson's diversity index over productive rearrangements. TCRdb holds this immuneACCESS table with in-frame rearrangements only. Some clones are missing; in checked studies, unresolved V genes explain under half, and the rest has no known cause. The V and J calls and clone size were taken over from that table, and D and trimming were inferred from the DNA. The sample profile shows some 390,000 clones; about 87% of them were found once. About 2.1% of the sample is in the top ten clones.

CDR3 length: 13 amino acids, cysteine to phenylalanine. The retained sequence is limited to the CDR3, 39 bases, with the frame set at the first base. For CDR1 and CDR2, the germline V gene lists ENHRY and SYGVKD. As for this clone: The specificity of this receptor is unknown. The germline gene is not matched at one end of the junction; a read error may be the cause.

Overall study outcomes, separate from this receptor: The amount of clinical and demographic metadata varied by source and participant and was provided uncurated.

In Seattle, one collaborating source enrolled patients while the infection was active and tracked those patients longitudinally over the course of disease. Whole blood was collected in K2EDTA tubes by collaborating institutions according to the institutions' own protocols. For TCRbeta analysis, collaborator samples were shipped as frozen whole blood, as isolated PBMCs, or as DNA extracted from either sample type. Sequenced sample: peripheral blood. The TCR sequence derives from a woman between 55 and 75 years old with COVID-19, enrolled during active disease. This receptor chain uses TRBV10-3 and TRBJ2-7, with 7 bases matching TRBD1. In nucleotide form, the sequence is TGTGCCATCAGTGAGCGGGACAGCCGCTATGATAGCTTC. Translation gives CAISERDSRYDSF.